Following are 5 T cell receptor beta chains from one sample sequenced in a study. From the 5' RACE reads, TCRdb called clonotypes with MiXCR, one entry per CDR3 protein. The data show about 54,000 distinct CDR3 sequences, roughly 17% seen once. Sequencing was carried out using naive CD4+ T cells sorted from blood. The subset: naive CD4+ T cells, CD4+CD45RA+CD25-. These TCRs come from a female donor with breast cancer.

A word on this clonotype: It may be a read error: a sequence one base away is much more abundant. This CDR3 is missing its conserved last phenylalanine or tryptophan, likely due to a read error. V gene TRBV5-1 combines with J gene TRBJ1-1; D not resolved. The CDR3 is made up of 12 amino acids. Germline CDR1 and CDR2: SGHRS and YFSETQ. V was trimmed by 7 bases and J by 2 bases, leaving 9 bases between them. CDR3 bases: TGCGCCAGCCGGGCCAGCAACACTGAAGCTTTCCTT. Its protein product is CASRASNTEAFL.

A few counts support this clonotype. This chain connects TRBV6-2 or TRBV6-3 to TRBJ2-6; a weak D match, TRBD1 (6 bases). This CDR3 contains 17 residues. Looked up from germline, CDR1 is MNHEY and CDR2 is SVGEGT. Trimming stripped 4 bases from V and 0 bases from J, with 13 bases between. This CDR3 is CASSLDRRGSGANVLTF. The CDR3 bases are TGTGCCAGCAGTTTGGACCGCAGGGGCTCTGGGGCCAACGTCCTGACTTTC.

The genes are TRBV7-2 and TRBJ2-3, with TRBD2 matching 11 bases. CDR3 size: 20 residues. The germline gives CDR1 SGHTA, CDR2 FQGNSA. Losses at the gene ends were 6 bases for V and 0 bases for J; bases not matched to a gene: 17. Here the CDR3 reads CASRLSTSGGLRTSTDTQYF. Written as DNA, the CDR3 is TGTGCCAGCAGGTTAAGTACTAGCGGGGGCCTGAGGACTAGCACAGATACGCAGTATTTT.

This clonotype was counted between two and nine times. This rearrangement joins TRBV6-5 to TRBJ2-7, with D unresolved. The CDR3 is 14 residues long. V was pared by 0 bases and J by 1 base, with 7 bases between. Germline CDR1 and CDR2: MNHEY and SVGAGI. CDR3 in amino acids: CASSYSSVSYEQYF. CDR3 nucleotides: TGTGCCAGCAGTTACTCGTCAGTTTCCTACGAGCAGTACTTC.

The table lists this clonotype with a few counts. The V and J genes are TRBV5-1 and TRBJ2-5; no definite D call. V lost 1 base to trimming and J lost 2 bases, with 9 bases between them. The CDR3 contains 14 residues. Germline CDR1 reads SGHRS; CDR2 reads YFSETQ. This CDR3 reads CASSLIGAQETQYF. CDR3 nucleotide sequence: TGCGCCAGCAGCTTGATCGGCGCGCAAGAGACCCAGTACTTC.